The 18 T cell receptor beta chains listed next were all sequenced from one sample in a study of CD8+CD57+ T cells in acquired aplastic anemia. Genomic DNA acted as the template from which TCR beta VDJ combination and CDR3 sequence profiling were carried out. Via MiXCR, TCRdb re-called the reads, giving one row per CDR3 protein. The table shows roughly 200,000 distinct CDR3 sequences, with roughly 65% occurring only once. In patients chosen for sequencing, flow cytometry had shown CD8+CD57+ cell expansion. Sequencing used sorted CD4+, CD8+, or CD8+CD57+ T cells (not recorded which) from PBMCs. The receptors stem from a human donor with aplastic anemia.

In its sample, this clonotype was seen many times. The genes are TRBV7-8 and TRBJ2-4; D not certain. This CDR3 contains 14 residues. Germline V gene data show CDR1 as SGHVS and CDR2 as FQNEAQ. V was clipped by 5 bases and J by 6 bases, with 14 bases between them. The CDR3 region has the DNA TGTGCCAGCAGCCCCCATTTGCAGGCAAACATTCAGTACTTC. Translation: CASSPHLQANIQYF.

This clonotype was found once. DNA of the CDR3: TGTGCCAGCAGTCAGTTCGGGGGGGGCACAGATACGCAGTATTTT. This encodes CASSQFGGGTDTQYF. The genes are TRBV2 and TRBJ2-3, with 8 positions matching TRBD2. V dropped 5 bases and J dropped 1; count of bases not matched to a gene: 5. The CDR3 loop spans 15 amino acids. Per the germline V gene, CDR1 is SNHLY and CDR2 is FYNNEI.

In this sample, this clonotype turned up a few times. The missing conserved phenylalanine or tryptophan at the end of this CDR3 makes a read error likely. It is unclear where the CDR3 begins or ends on the DNA, so no DNA is shown, and the CDR3 is as TCRdb lists it. CDR3 amino acids: CASSPGVTT. This sequence joins TRBV5-6 and TRBJ1-1; the DNA was not compared with TRBD1, the D call given in the table. Germline V gene data show CDR1 as SGHDT and CDR2 as YYEEEE. The CDR3 adds up to 9 amino acids, both ends counted.

This clonotype has ten or more counts. The chain has TRBV4-1 and TRBJ2-3; a possible D gene is TRBD2 (6 bases). This CDR3 has 16 residues. Per germline, CDR1 MGHRA and CDR2 YSYEKL. Between the trimmed V and J ends, which lost 7 bases and 1 base, there was a span of 18 bases. In DNA, the CDR3 is TGCGCCAGCACATCCCAAGCGGGCCTACGCACAGATACGCAGTATTTT. Protein sequence: CASTSQAGLRTDTQYF.

The chain uses TRBV29-1 and TRBJ2-7, with TRBD1 identical over 12 bases. CDR3 size: 14 residues. The V segment lost 4 bases and the J segment 4 bases; nucleotides outside the gene matches: 5. Germline CDR1 and CDR2: SQVTM and ANQGSEA. The chain's CDR3 is CSVVGDRGHYEQYF. Here the CDR3 DNA reads TGCAGCGTTGTGGGGGACAGGGGGCATTACGAGCAGTACTTC.

This clonotype turned up a few times. The CDR3 loop is CASVDFVGANYGYTF. DNA of the CDR3: TGTGCCAGCGTAGACTTTGTCGGGGCTAACTATGGCTACACCTTC. This sequence joins TRBV2 and TRBJ1-2; D gene unclear. Germline V lookup: CDR1 SNHLY, CDR2 FYNNEI. The CDR3 length is 15 residues. Trimming removed 8 bases at V and 0 bases at J, with 16 bases between.

V is TRBV12-3 or TRBV12-4 and J is TRBJ1-2; D might be TRBD1 (6 bases). The germline V and J ends were trimmed by 6 bases and 4 bases, with 12 bases remaining between them. The length of the CDR3 is 13 residues. CDR3 sequence (DNA): TGTGCCAGCAGCCCACAGGGATTCTATGGCTACACCTTC. Translating gives CASSPQGFYGYTF.

DNA of the CDR3: TGCGCCAGCATGAAGGGACAGGGGGGTCAGCCCCAGCATTTT. This sequence encodes CASMKGQGGQPQHF. This sequence joins TRBV10-2 and TRBJ1-5; 11 bases are a match to TRBD1. CDR1 and CDR2 from the germline V gene are WSHSY and SAAADI. J lost 6 bases, V lost 7 bases, and 5 bases had no gene match. CDR3 length: 14 amino acids.

The sample holds one count of this clonotype. In DNA form, the CDR3 reads TGCAGTGCTAGAGATGGGAATAGGGGCAATCAGCCCCAGCATTTT. Translating gives CSARDGNRGNQPQHF. This chain links TRBV20-1 with TRBJ1-5; D remains ambiguous. Germline V gives CDR1 DFQATT, CDR2 SNEGSKA (reference sequence). V was pared by 0 bases and J by 2 bases, with 11 bases between. The CDR3 extends over 15 amino acids.

This clonotype was seen once. The chain links TRBV2 to TRBJ2-7; D may match TRBD1 or TRBD2 (5 bases each). Germline V lookup: CDR1 SNHLY, CDR2 FYNNEI. The CDR3 covers 12 residues. The V end was cut by 7 bases, the J end by 5 bases, with 12 bases between. The CDR3 protein is CASIGARNEQYF. CDR3 DNA sequence: TGTGCCAGCATCGGGGCGAGGAACGAGCAGTACTTC.

As regards this clonotype: The CDR3 carries no conserved terminal phenylalanine or tryptophan, so it likely arises from a read error. This chain connects TRBV5-8 to TRBJ2-7; 7 bases are shared with TRBD2. The CDR3 totals 15 residues. V lost 2 bases to trimming and J lost 3 bases; unmatched junction nucleotides: 8. Germline V gene lookup returns CDR1 SGHTS and CDR2 YDEGEE. CDR3 amino acids: CASSFGRATNYEQYL. Written as DNA, the CDR3 is TGTGCCAGCAGCTTTGGGAGGGCCACTAACTACGAGCAGTACCTC.

The rearrangement joins TRBV24-1 to TRBJ2-1; 9 bases match TRBD1. Germline V gives CDR1 KGHDR, CDR2 SFDVKD. The CDR3 is made up of 14 amino acids. V shed 10 bases, J shed 3 bases, and the junction held 6 bases outside the gene matches. CDR3 amino acids: CATQQGAGYNEQFF. DNA for the CDR3: TGTGCCACTCAACAGGGGGCTGGCTACAATGAGCAGTTCTTC.

The genes are TRBV19 and TRBJ1-5, with 8 bases that match TRBD1. From germline, CDR1 is LNHDA and CDR2 SQIVND (reference sequence). V trimming: 3 bases; J trimming: 11 bases; junction bases outside the gene matches: 12. The CDR3 extends over 15 amino acids. CDR3 in amino acids: CASSIMGQAQETQHF. For the CDR3, the DNA is TGTGCCAGTAGTATTATGGGACAGGCCCAAGAGACCCAGCATTTT.

This clonotype was found many times. The DNA for the CDR3 is TGCAGCGTTGACAGGGGACAGGGGTTAGGATATGGCTACACCTTC. As protein: CSVDRGQGLGYGYTF. V and J are TRBV29-1 and TRBJ1-2; 10 bases agree with TRBD1. Unmatched junction bases numbered 9, after V lost 3 bases and J lost 5 bases. Germline values: CDR1 SQVTM, CDR2 ANQGSEA. This CDR3 region has 15 residues.

In its sample, this clonotype was seen many times. V is TRBV13 and J is TRBJ1-5, with no clear D. The ends were cut back, 3 bases at V and 0 bases at J, with 9 bases in the middle. The CDR3 loop spans 15 amino acids. Germline V gene lookup returns CDR1 PRHDT and CDR2 FYEKMQ (reference sequence). The CDR3 loop is CASSLSRYSNQPQHF. CDR3 sequence (DNA): TGTGCCAGCAGCTTGAGCAGGTATAGCAATCAGCCCCAGCATTTT.

This clonotype was seen ten or more times. The chain has TRBV5-1 and TRBJ2-7; D not certain. The CDR3 totals 13 residues. CDR1 is SGHRS and CDR2 is YFSETQ in the germline V gene. The ends were cut back, 0 bases at V and 6 bases at J, with 10 bases in the middle. The DNA for the CDR3 is TGCGCCAGCAGCTTGGCCGTTCGAGGCGAGCAGTACTTC. It codes for CASSLAVRGEQYF.

The chain couples TRBV9 to TRBJ1-2; 12 bases match TRBD1. V lost 4 bases and J lost 5; bases outside the gene matches: 18. Per germline, CDR1 SGDLS and CDR2 YYNGEE. The CDR3 consists of 19 residues. The CDR3 loop is CASSPPPGQGALDEYGYTF. CDR3 sequence (DNA): TGTGCCAGCAGCCCGCCACCGGGACAGGGGGCCCTCGACGAATATGGCTACACCTTC.

The gene calls are TRBV29-1 and TRBJ1-1, with 7 bases aligning to TRBD1. Germline V lookup: CDR1 SQVTM, CDR2 ANQGSEA. V was clipped by 4 bases and J by 5 bases; unmatched bases: 19. The CDR3 loop spans 17 amino acids. The CDR3 sequence: CSVGGVGTEDLGTEAFF. In DNA, the CDR3 is TGCAGCGTTGGCGGGGTAGGGACAGAAGACTTGGGAACTGAAGCTTTCTTT.